Sequencing of this T cell receptor beta chain was carried out in a study of CD8+ T cells in alopecia areata (dated by TCRdb to between 2017 and 2018). Regarding the research as a whole: Female C3H/HeJ recipients, roughly 6-10 weeks old, were grafted with skin from C3H/HeJ donors with spontaneous alopecia (roughly 6-13 months old). In both human patients and the C3H/HeJ mouse model, the study applied high-throughput TCRbeta sequencing to look at T cell clonal expansion in alopecia areata. In humans, TCRbeta sequencing was performed on scalp tissue and on sorted CD4+ and CD8+ peripheral blood T cells from healthy controls and from patients with patchy or totalis/universalis alopecia areata. Scalp clonality was compared across normal scalp (n=4), patchy alopecia areata scalp (n=8), and alopecia totalis/universalis scalp (n=8). The RNA source kit depended on sample type: the PAXgene miRNA kit for fixed scalp, the miRNeasy kit for PBMCs, and the RNeasy kit for mouse skin. TCRbeta CDR3 regions were amplified by immunoSEQ multiplex PCR with 35 Vbeta forward and 13 Jbeta reverse primers. Overall results and qualifications from the work: Compared with normal scalp, lesional scalp had higher clonality and more expanded CD8+ clones, particularly in alopecia totalis/universalis, a pattern that suggests antigenic drive. Resident alphabeta T cells in normal human skin are also sequenced, complicating scalp TCR repertoire analysis, unlike mouse skin dominated by gammadelta T cells. Shared TCR sequences between patients were less evident than in mice, which may be partly attributable to HLA diversity in the patient population.

Per the germline V gene (reference sequence), NSQYPW is the CDR1 and LRSPGD is the CDR2. There are 15 amino acids in the CDR3, from cysteine to phenylalanine inclusive. Sequencing covers 33 bases of the CDR3, shown here with the frame starting at base 1. This clone has only a few counts. There is no known antigen for this receptor. Here, both gene names and germline sequences come from the mouse. The read ends 4 residues shy of where the CDR3 ends; the end is completed using the germline J gene. The receptor library was made with the immunoSEQ multiplex PCR assay. RNA was extracted from all samples and reverse transcribed into cDNA, which served as template for TCR sequencing. First-strand cDNA was synthesized using SuperScript III with a 2:1 mix of oligo-dT and random hexamers. A synthetic immune receptor repertoire was used to gauge amplification bias, and whatever bias remained was removed computationally. Libraries were sequenced on Illumina HiSeq using 60 bp reads that covered the CDR3 and were read from J toward V. Processing in the source paper ran as follows. Raw reads were preprocessed to remove errors, and CDR3 was defined according to IMGT conventions as the region from the conserved cysteine to phenylalanine. To get clonality, Shannon entropy was normalized by log2 of the number of productive unique TCRs and the result was subtracted from 1. Whether each scalp clone was CD4 or CD8 was inferred by checking scalp TCRbeta sequences against the CD4 and CD8 repertoires from sorted blood. This immuneACCESS table, as held by TCRdb, lists in-frame sequences with V and J called but not all clones. Of the missing ones, under half trace to an unresolved V gene in checked studies; the others have no known cause. V, J and clone size are those of that table, while D and trimming were read from the DNA. The table notes roughly 110,000 clones here, none of them singletons. The ten top clones hold about 20% of the sample.

The TCR comes from a C3H/HeJ mouse with alopecia areata. These mice carry the MHC haplotype H2-k. The chain uses TRBV1 and TRBJ2-5, with 9 central nucleotides matching TRBD2. Sequenced sample: lesional skin. Incomplete CDR3 DNA: TGCACCTGCAGTGCAGGTGGGGGGGCGGAAGAC. Its product reads: CTCSAGGGAED. The entire CDR3 reads CTCSAGGGAEDTQYF.